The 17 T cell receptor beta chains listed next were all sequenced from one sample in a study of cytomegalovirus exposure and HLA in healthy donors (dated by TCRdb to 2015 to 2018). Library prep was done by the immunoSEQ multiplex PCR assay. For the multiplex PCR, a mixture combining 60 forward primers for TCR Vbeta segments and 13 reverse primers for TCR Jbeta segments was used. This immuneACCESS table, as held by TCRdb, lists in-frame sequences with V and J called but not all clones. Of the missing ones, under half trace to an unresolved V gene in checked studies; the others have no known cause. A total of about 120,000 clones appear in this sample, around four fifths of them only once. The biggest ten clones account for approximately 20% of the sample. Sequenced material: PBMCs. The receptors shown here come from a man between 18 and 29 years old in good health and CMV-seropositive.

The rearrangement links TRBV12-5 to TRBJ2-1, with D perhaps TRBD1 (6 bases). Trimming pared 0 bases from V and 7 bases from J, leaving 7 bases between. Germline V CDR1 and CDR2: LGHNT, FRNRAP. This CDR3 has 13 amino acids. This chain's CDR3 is CASGLVGGNEQFF. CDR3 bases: TGTGCTAGTGGTTTGGTAGGGGGTAATGAGCAGTTCTTC.

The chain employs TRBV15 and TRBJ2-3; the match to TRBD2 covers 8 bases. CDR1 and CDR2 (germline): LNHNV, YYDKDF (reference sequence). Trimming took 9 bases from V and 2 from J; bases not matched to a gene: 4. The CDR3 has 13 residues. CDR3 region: CATQRGFTDTQYF. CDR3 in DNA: TGTGCCACGCAGCGGGGGTTCACAGATACGCAGTATTTT.

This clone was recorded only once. For the CDR3, the DNA is TGCGCCAGCGGGGGGGAGGGCGGAGGAGGCAATGAAAAACTGTTTTTT. As protein: CASGGEGGGGNEKLFF. The V gene is TRBV4-1, the J gene TRBJ1-4, with TRBD1 as a possible D gene (5 bases). The CDR3 is 16 amino acids. Germline assignment: CDR1 MGHRA and CDR2 YSYEKL. V was cut by 8 bases and J by 5 bases, with 21 bases left in between.

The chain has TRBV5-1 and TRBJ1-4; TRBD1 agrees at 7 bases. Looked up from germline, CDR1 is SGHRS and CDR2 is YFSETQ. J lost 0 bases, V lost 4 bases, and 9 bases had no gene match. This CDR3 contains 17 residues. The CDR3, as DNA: TGCGCCAGCAGCCCCGGAGGGGGCCTGGCAACTAATGAAAAACTGTTTTTT. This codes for CASSPGGGLATNEKLFF.

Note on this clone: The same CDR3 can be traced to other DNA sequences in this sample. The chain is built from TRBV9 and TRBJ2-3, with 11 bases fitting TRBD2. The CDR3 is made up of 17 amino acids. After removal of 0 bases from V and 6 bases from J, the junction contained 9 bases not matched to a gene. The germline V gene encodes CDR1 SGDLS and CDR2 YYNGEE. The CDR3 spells CASSVVGLAGGRDTQYF. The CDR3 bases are TGTGCCAGCAGCGTAGTTGGGCTAGCGGGGGGCCGGGATACGCAGTATTTT.

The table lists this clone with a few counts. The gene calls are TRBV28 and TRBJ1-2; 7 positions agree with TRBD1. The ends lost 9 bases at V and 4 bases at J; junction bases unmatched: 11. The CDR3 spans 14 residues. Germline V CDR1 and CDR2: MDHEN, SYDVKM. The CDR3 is CASKAGAGGYGYTF. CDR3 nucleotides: TGTGCCAGTAAAGCCGGGGCAGGGGGCTATGGCTACACCTTC.

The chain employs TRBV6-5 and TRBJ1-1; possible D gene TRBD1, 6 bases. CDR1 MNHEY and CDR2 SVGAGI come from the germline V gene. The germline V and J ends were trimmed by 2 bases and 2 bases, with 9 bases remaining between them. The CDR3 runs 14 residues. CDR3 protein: CASSYDRPNTEAFF. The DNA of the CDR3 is TGTGCCAGCAGTTACGACAGGCCAAACACTGAAGCTTTCTTT.

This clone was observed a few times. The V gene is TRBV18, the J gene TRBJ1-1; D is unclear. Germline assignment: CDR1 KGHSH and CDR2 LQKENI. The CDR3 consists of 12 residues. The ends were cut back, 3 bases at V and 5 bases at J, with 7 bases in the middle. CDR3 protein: CASSPDFTEAFF. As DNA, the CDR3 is TGTGCCAGCTCACCCGACTTTACTGAAGCTTTCTTT.

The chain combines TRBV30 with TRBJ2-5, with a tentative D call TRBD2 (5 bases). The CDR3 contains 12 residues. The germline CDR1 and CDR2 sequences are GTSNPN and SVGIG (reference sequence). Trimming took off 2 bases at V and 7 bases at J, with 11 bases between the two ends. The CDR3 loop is CAWSTGIGTQYF. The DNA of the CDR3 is TGTGCCTGGAGTACGGGGATCGGGACCCAGTACTTC.

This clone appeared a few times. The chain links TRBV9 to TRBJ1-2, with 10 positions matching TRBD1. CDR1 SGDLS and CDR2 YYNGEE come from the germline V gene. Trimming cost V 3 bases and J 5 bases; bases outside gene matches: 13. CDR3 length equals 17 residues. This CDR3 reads CASSAGTGDSSLYGYTF. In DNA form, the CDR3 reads TGTGCCAGCAGCGCTGGGACAGGGGATTCGTCTCTATATGGCTACACCTTC.

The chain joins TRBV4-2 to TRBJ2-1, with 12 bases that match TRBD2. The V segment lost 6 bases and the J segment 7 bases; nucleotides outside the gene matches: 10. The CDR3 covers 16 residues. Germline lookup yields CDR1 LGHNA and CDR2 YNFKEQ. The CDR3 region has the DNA TGTGCCAGCAGGGGTAGCTCTAGCGGGGGGGCTAATGAGCAGTTCTTC. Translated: CASRGSSSGGANEQFF.

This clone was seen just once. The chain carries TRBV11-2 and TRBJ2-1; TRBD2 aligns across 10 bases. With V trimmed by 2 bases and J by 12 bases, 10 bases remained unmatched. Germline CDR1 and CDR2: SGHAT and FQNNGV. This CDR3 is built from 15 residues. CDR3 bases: TGTGCCAGCAGCTTAATCGCTAGCGGGGGTTTCGGGCAGTTCTTC. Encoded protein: CASSLIASGGFGQFF.

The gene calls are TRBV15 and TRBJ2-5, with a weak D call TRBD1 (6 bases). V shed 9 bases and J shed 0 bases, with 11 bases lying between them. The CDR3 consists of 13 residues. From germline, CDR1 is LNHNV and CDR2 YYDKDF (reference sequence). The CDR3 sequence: CATRGSYQETQYF. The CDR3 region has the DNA TGTGCCACGAGGGGGTCGTACCAAGAGACCCAGTACTTC. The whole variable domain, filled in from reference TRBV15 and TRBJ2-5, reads DAMVIQNPRYQVTQFGKPVTLSCSQTLNHNVMYWYQQKSSQAPKLLFHYYDKDFNNEADTPDNFQSRRPNTSFCFLDIRSPGLGDTAMYLCATRGSYQETQYFGPGTRLLVL.

The CDR3 is CASRGSGEKLFF. CDR3 coding DNA: TGTGCCAGCAGGGGGAGTGGGGAAAAACTGTTTTTT. J is TRBJ1-4 and V is TRBV6-5; D is unresolved. V lost 6 bases and J lost 8, with 10 bases in between. The CDR3 contains 12 residues. Looked up from germline, CDR1 is MNHEY and CDR2 is SVGAGI.

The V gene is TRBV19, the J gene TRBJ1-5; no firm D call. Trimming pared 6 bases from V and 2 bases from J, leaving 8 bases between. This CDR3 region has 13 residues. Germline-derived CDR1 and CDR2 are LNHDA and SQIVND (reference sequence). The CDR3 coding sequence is TGTGCCAGTAGCGGGGTGGGCAATCAGCCCCAGCATTTT. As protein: CASSGVGNQPQHF.

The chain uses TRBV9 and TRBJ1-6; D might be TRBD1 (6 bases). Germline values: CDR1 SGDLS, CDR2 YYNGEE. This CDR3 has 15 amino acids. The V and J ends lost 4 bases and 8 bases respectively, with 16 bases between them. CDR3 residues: CASSTDDRMDSPLHF. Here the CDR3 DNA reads TGTGCCAGCAGCACAGACGACAGGATGGATTCACCCCTCCACTTT.

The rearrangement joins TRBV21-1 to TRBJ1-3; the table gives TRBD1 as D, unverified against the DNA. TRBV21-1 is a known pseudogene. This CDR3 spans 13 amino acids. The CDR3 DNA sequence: TGTGCCAGCGGGGACAGGCTAGGAAACACCATATATTTT. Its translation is CASGDRLGNTIYF.